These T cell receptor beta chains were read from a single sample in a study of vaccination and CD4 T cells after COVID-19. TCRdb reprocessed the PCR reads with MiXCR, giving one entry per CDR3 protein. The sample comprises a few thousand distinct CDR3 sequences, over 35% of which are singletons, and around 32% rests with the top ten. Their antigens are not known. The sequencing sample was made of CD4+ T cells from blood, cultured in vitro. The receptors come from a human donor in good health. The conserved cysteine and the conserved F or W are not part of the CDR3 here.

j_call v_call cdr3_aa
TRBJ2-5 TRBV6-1 ASSPSRGGQETQY
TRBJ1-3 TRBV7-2 ASSLRRGDTIY
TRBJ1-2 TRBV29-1 SVVTNTGGYGYT
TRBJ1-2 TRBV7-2 ASSLYGGDYGYT
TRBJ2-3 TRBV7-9 ATTSGGDTDTQY
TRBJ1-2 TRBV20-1 SARDLNQGDYGYT
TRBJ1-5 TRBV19 ASSGGGMTQH
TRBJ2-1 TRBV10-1 ASSEGGSYNEQF
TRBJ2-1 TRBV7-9 ASSRGGDNEQF
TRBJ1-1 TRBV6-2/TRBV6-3 ASSDRGLNTEAF
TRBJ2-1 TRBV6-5 ASSSGGSLYNEQF
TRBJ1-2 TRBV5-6 ASSLNRVGYT
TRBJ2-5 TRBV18 ASSQQLWSETQY
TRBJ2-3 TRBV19 ASSMRDTQY
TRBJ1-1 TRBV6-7 ASSYPNTTGNTEAF
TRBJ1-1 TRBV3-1 ASSQAHRDGEAF
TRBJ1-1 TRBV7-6 ASSLGENTEAF
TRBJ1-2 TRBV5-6 ASSADREYYGYT
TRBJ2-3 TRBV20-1 SANRGLGTGSDTQY
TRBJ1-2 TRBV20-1 SAIKVIGWGDYGYT
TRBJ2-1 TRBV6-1 ASREQGSGSYNEQF
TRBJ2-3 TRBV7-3 ASSFQGSTGSTDTQY